What follows are 20 T cell receptor beta chains derived from one specimen sequenced in a study of blood T cell repertoires in COVID-19. TCRdb's table, derived via immunoSEQ multiplex PCR, lists solely in-frame clones and lacks some. Of about 280,000 clones listed, approximately 85% were seen once; the top ten hold approximately 5.1%. Sequences were obtained from peripheral blood. The receptors were sampled from a man between 50 and 59 years old with active or convalescent COVID-19.

The chain carries TRBV30 and TRBJ2-7; TRBD2 is a possible D gene (7 bases). V was trimmed by 5 bases and J by 10 bases, leaving 24 bases between them. From germline, CDR1 is GTSNPN and CDR2 SVGIG (reference sequence). The CDR3 has 14 amino acids. The CDR3 region is CAWRSLGGANKQYF. DNA of the CDR3: TGTGCCTGGCGTTCCCTTGGGGGGGCTAACAAACAGTACTTC.

This rearrangement joins TRBV7-6 to TRBJ2-1, with 11 bases that match TRBD2. Germline CDR1 reads SGHVS; CDR2 reads FNYEAQ. After removal of 5 bases from V and 3 bases from J, the junction contained 9 bases not matched to a gene. The CDR3 consists of 17 residues. Here the CDR3 reads CASSPSLTSGIYNEQFF. The CDR3 nucleotides are TGTGCCAGCAGCCCCAGCCTGACTAGCGGGATCTACAATGAGCAGTTCTTC.

The chain employs TRBV27 and TRBJ2-2, with 7 nucleotides matching TRBD1. The CDR3 has 15 amino acids. Per the germline V gene, CDR1 is MNHEY and CDR2 is SMNVEV (reference sequence). The J segment lost 3 bases and the V segment lost 7 bases, leaving 8 bases of the junction unmatched. The chain's CDR3 is CASTEGDRYTGELFF. CDR3 nucleotides: TGTGCCAGCACCGAGGGGGACAGATACACCGGGGAGCTGTTTTTT.

The CDR3, as DNA: TGTGCCAGCAGTTTTGGGGGGATTATCAATGAGCAGTTCTTC. Protein sequence: CASSFGGIINEQFF. The chain employs TRBV28 and TRBJ2-1; tentative D call: TRBD2 (6 bases). From germline, CDR1 is MDHEN and CDR2 SYDVKM. The CDR3 has 14 amino acids. Between the trimmed V and J ends, which lost 3 bases and 6 bases, there was a span of 12 bases.

V and J are TRBV4-3 and TRBJ2-7, with TRBD2 as a possible D gene (6 bases). Trimming cost V 4 bases and J 3 bases, with 13 bases left between them. Germline V CDR1 and CDR2: LGHNA, YSLEER. This CDR3 region has 14 residues. The CDR3 DNA is TGCGCCAGCAGCCCGGGCCCCGGGGGCTACGAGCAGTACTTC. Amino acid sequence: CASSPGPGGYEQYF.

The chain recombines TRBV20-1 with TRBJ2-1; D unresolved. Germline values: CDR1 DFQATT, CDR2 SNEGSKA (reference sequence). The CDR3 is made up of 10 amino acids. Trimming pared 5 bases from V and 8 bases from J, leaving 7 bases between. CDR3: CSAVYYEQFF. DNA of the CDR3: TGCAGTGCTGTATATTATGAGCAGTTCTTC.

This chain connects TRBV11-1 to TRBJ2-5; D unclear. Germline V gives CDR1 SGHAT, CDR2 FQDESV (reference sequence). CDR3 length: 14 residues. V was trimmed by 3 bases and J by 1 base, leaving 9 bases between them. CDR3 region: CASSLRNTQETQYF. CDR3 nucleotide sequence: TGTGCCAGCAGCTTGCGGAACACCCAAGAGACCCAGTACTTC.

The genes are TRBV3-1 (or the pseudogene TRBV3-2) and TRBJ2-4; the D gene is possibly TRBD2 (5 bases). Germline V gives CDR1 LGHDT, CDR2 YNNKEL (reference sequence). Trimming took 4 bases from V and 2 from J, leaving 9 bases between them. The CDR3 has 14 amino acids. CDR3 amino acids: CASSPTGTKNIQYF. CDR3 nucleotides: TGTGCCAGCAGCCCCACGGGGACCAAAAACATTCAGTACTTC.

The CDR3, as DNA: TGTGCCAGCAAAGGGGGTGGTAGGGGGCTTACCAATCAGCCCCAGCATTTT. It codes for CASKGGGRGLTNQPQHF. This rearrangement joins TRBV27 to TRBJ1-5; 7 bases align to TRBD1. There are 17 residues in the CDR3. The J segment lost 3 bases and the V segment lost 7 bases, leaving 15 bases of the junction unmatched. Per the germline V gene, CDR1 is MNHEY and CDR2 is SMNVEV (reference sequence).

The V gene is TRBV19, the J gene TRBJ1-6, with D tentatively TRBD1 (6 bases). The V gene's germline CDR1 is LNHDA and CDR2 SQIVND (reference sequence). CDR3 length: 16 amino acids. Trimming shortened V by 5 bases and J by 7 bases, and 18 bases separated the two germline ends. CDR3 in DNA: TGTGCCAGTAGTGTACTGACAGGTCGTCCGAATTCACCCCTCCACTTT. The encoded protein is CASSVLTGRPNSPLHF.

The chain carries TRBV7-9 and TRBJ2-3; D might be TRBD1 (5 bases). The CDR3 runs 15 residues. With 4 bases removed from V and 3 bases from J, the gap between germline ends came to 14 bases. Germline V CDR1 and CDR2: SEHNR, FQNEAQ (reference sequence). CDR3 nucleotides: TGTGCCAGCAGCTCATGGGGTAGGGGTACAGATACGCAGTATTTT. Its protein product is CASSSWGRGTDTQYF.

The V and J genes are TRBV28 and TRBJ2-1, with TRBD2 identical over 7 bases. V lost 4 bases, J lost 8 bases, and 11 bases stayed unmatched. Germline V gene data show CDR1 as MDHEN and CDR2 as SYDVKM. This CDR3 is 15 amino acids long. The chain's CDR3 is CASSSGGSLQDEQFF. The CDR3 DNA reads TGTGCCAGCAGTTCGGGCGGGAGCCTTCAGGATGAGCAGTTCTTC.

This chain links TRBV7-8 with TRBJ1-4; a weak D match, TRBD1 (5 bases). The CDR3 loop spans 15 amino acids. Germline assignment: CDR1 SGHVS and CDR2 FQNEAQ. Trimming removed 2 bases from V and 6 bases from J, with 13 bases in between. The CDR3 sequence is CASSLTAGWDEKLFF. CDR3 DNA: TGTGCCAGCAGCTTAACCGCAGGGTGGGATGAAAAACTGTTTTTT.

This clone was seen a few times. The genes are TRBV5-5 and TRBJ1-3; possible D gene TRBD1, 6 bases. The CDR3 contains 16 residues. From germline, CDR1 is SGHKS and CDR2 YYEKEE (reference sequence). V was trimmed by 2 bases and J by 0 bases, leaving 12 bases between them. The CDR3 here is CASSLAGAHSGNTIYF. The CDR3 DNA follows: TGTGCCAGCAGCTTAGCAGGGGCTCACTCTGGAAACACCATATATTTT.

The chain couples TRBV7-2 to TRBJ1-1; 7 bases align to TRBD1. The germline V gene has CDR1 SGHTA and CDR2 FQGNSA. Trimming removed 4 bases from V and 0 bases from J; junction bases left unmatched: 2. This CDR3 region has 14 residues. DNA of the CDR3: TGTGCCAGCAGCTCGGGACAGCTGAACACTGAAGCTTTCTTT. The encoded protein is CASSSGQLNTEAFF. The full variable domain, in which reference TRBV7-2 and TRBJ1-1 provide the parts outside the CDR3, is GAGVSQSPSNKVTEKGKDVELRCDPISGHTALYWYRQSLGQGLEFLIYFQGNSAPDKSGLPSDRFSAERTGGSVSTLTIQRTQQEDSAVYLCASSSGQLNTEAFFGQGTRLTVV.

This chain links TRBV29-1 with TRBJ2-7; D gene uncertain. The CDR3 loop spans 13 amino acids. Germline V gives CDR1 SQVTM, CDR2 ANQGSEA. Trimming removed 5 bases at V and 0 bases at J, with 11 bases between. The CDR3 reads CSVNTGYSYEQYF. The CDR3 DNA is TGCAGCGTTAATACGGGTTACTCCTACGAGCAGTACTTC.

J is TRBJ2-5 and V is TRBV18, with 8 bases aligning to TRBD2. The trim removed 3 bases at V and 2 bases at J, leaving 5 bases unmatched. This CDR3 comprises 15 residues. In germline, CDR1 is KGHSH, CDR2 LQKENI. In DNA, the CDR3 is TGTGCCAGCTCACCCCCCGGGAGGGCTCAAGAGACCCAGTACTTC. Residues: CASSPPGRAQETQYF.

The gene calls are TRBV18 and TRBJ1-3; the match to TRBD1 covers 7 bases. The ends lost 5 bases at V and 1 base at J; junction bases unmatched: 11. CDR1 is KGHSH and CDR2 is LQKENI in the germline V gene. The CDR3 is 17 amino acids. DNA of the CDR3: TGTGCCAGCTCAGCTAACGGACTGACAGGGTCTGGAAACACCATATATTTT. Protein product: CASSANGLTGSGNTIYF.

This sequence joins TRBV18 and TRBJ1-1; 9 nucleotides line up with TRBD1. The CDR3 length is 16 residues. Germline lookup yields CDR1 KGHSH and CDR2 LQKENI. Trimming at V came to 6 bases and at J to 4 bases, leaving 12 bases not matched to a gene. The CDR3 bases are TGTGCCAGCTCGCCCGGGACAGGGCTTATGGGCACTGAAGCTTTCTTT. Translating it yields CASSPGTGLMGTEAFF.

The rearrangement joins TRBV30 to TRBJ1-6; D unresolved. This CDR3 has 15 residues. Trimming pared 0 bases from V and 0 bases from J, leaving 6 bases between. In germline, CDR1 is GTSNPN, CDR2 SVGIG (reference sequence). The CDR3: CAWSVEGSYNSPLHF. CDR3 DNA: TGTGCCTGGAGTGTGGAGGGCTCCTATAATTCACCCCTCCACTTT. Using reference TRBV30 and TRBJ1-6 for the parts outside the CDR3, the full variable domain is SQTIHQWPATLVQPVGSPLSLECTVEGTSNPNLYWYRQAAGRGLQLLFYSVGIGQISSEVPQNLSASRPQDRQFILSSKKLLLSDSGFYLCAWSVEGSYNSPLHFGNGTRLTVT.